A selection of T cell receptor beta chains follows, all from one sample in a study of shared clonotypes between healthy human individuals. The table came from immunoSEQ multiplex PCR; TCRdb's copy has only in-frame clones and leaves some out. The sample holds 1.5 million to 2.5 million clones; approximately 95% are singletons and the top ten take roughly 1%. Sequencing input: naive CD8+ T cells sorted from blood. Every receptor here comes from a man aged 18 to 30 in good health. The CDR3 runs from the conserved cysteine through the conserved F or W. A D gene is named only where the DNA matches it firmly. Rows may omit the clone size; those that give it use once, few, many or a size class.

V	D	size	J	CDR3	DNA
TRBV6-5	-	-	TRBJ1-2	CASSTWSDGYTF	TGTGCCAGCAGTACTTGGTCAGATGGCTACACCTTC
TRBV13	TRBD2	-	TRBJ2-5	CASSYRLAGGEETQYF	TGTGCCAGCAGCTACCGACTAGCGGGAGGGGAAGAGACCCAGTACTTC
TRBV25-1	-	once	TRBJ2-7	CASSEQFAHEQYF	TGTGCCAGCAGTGAACAGTTCGCCCACGAGCAGTACTTC
TRBV7-3	-	few	TRBJ1-1	CASSPAGWGTEAFF	TGTGCCAGCAGCCCGGCCGGGTGGGGCACTGAAGCTTTCTTT
TRBV6-6	-	once	TRBJ2-5	CASSAPLERIQETQYF	TGTGCCAGCAGTGCCCCCCTGGAGCGAATCCAAGAGACCCAGTACTTC
TRBV28	-	-	TRBJ2-7	CASNPGAHEQYF	TGTGCCAGCAACCCCGGTGCCCACGAGCAGTACTTC
TRBV5-1	-	-	TRBJ2-1	CASSLDGGNYNEQFF	TGCGCCAGCAGCTTGGACGGGGGAAACTACAATGAGCAGTTCTTC
TRBV18	-	-	TRBJ2-2	CASSPRGDWSGELFF	TGTGCCAGCTCACCACGGGGAGACTGGTCCGGGGAGCTGTTTTTT
TRBV7-9	-	-	TRBJ2-7	CASSLVGAEQYF	TGTGCCAGCAGCTTAGTTGGCGCCGAGCAGTACTTC
TRBV5-1	-	-	TRBJ2-7	CASSYADNYEQYF	TGCGCCAGCAGCTATGCCGACAACTACGAGCAGTACTTC
TRBV19	TRBD1	-	TRBJ1-1	CASRFADRADTEAFF	TGTGCCAGTCGCTTCGCCGACAGGGCGGACACTGAAGCTTTCTTT
TRBV7-6	-	-	TRBJ2-3	CASSSRLVTDTQYF	TGTGCCAGCAGCAGTAGACTAGTCACAGATACGCAGTATTTT
TRBV6-6	TRBD2	-	TRBJ2-7	CASSLTSGQDYEQYF	TGTGCCAGCAGTTTGACTAGCGGACAAGACTACGAGCAGTACTTC
TRBV27	TRBD1	-	TRBJ1-1	CASSLSGPGGFAEAFF	TGTGCCAGCAGTTTATCGGGCCCAGGGGGCTTCGCTGAAGCTTTCTTT
TRBV5-6	TRBD2	-	TRBJ2-1	CASSWWTSGSNEQFF	TGTGCCAGCAGCTGGTGGACTAGCGGGAGTAATGAGCAGTTCTTC
TRBV27	TRBD2	-	TRBJ2-7	CASSLSGRGASYEQYF	TGTGCCAGCAGTTTAAGTGGGCGGGGGGCCTCCTACGAGCAGTACTTC
TRBV30	-	-	TRBJ1-3	CAWSDPDMIGNTIYF	TGTGCCTGGAGTGACCCCGACATGATCGGCAACACCATATATTTT
TRBV5-5	-	-	TRBJ2-5	CASSLFPRTVIQETQYF	TGTGCCAGCAGCTTGTTTCCCAGGACGGTCATACAAGAGACCCAGTACTTC
TRBV7-9	-	-	TRBJ1-6	CASSHRDYSPLHF	TGTGCCAGCAGCCATCGGGACTATTCACCCCTCCACTTT
TRBV4-1	-	-	TRBJ2-1	CASSQDKDYNEQFF	TGCGCCAGCAGCCAAGATAAGGACTACAATGAGCAGTTCTTC
TRBV29-1	-	-	TRBJ2-7	CSVEDFFYEQYF	TGCAGCGTTGAAGATTTTTTCTACGAGCAGTACTTC
TRBV12-5	-	-	TRBJ1-1	CASGFVRSQLGGSEAFF	TGTGCTAGTGGTTTCGTCCGCAGCCAGTTGGGGGGTTCTGAAGCTTTCTTT
TRBV5-6	TRBD1	-	TRBJ2-7	CASSLATGTGEFEAYEQYF	TGTGCCAGCAGCTTGGCAACCGGGACAGGGGAGTTCGAGGCCTACGAGCAGTACTTC
TRBV19	-	-	TRBJ1-1	CASSFRGTEAFF	TGTGCCAGTAGTTTCAGGGGCACTGAAGCTTTCTTT
TRBV5-6	TRBD1	-	TRBJ1-1	CASSYSWDRPNTEAFF	TGTGCCAGCAGCTATTCATGGGACAGACCCAACACTGAAGCTTTCTTT
TRBV5-1	TRBD2	-	TRBJ2-3	CASSLDWAGGTDTQYF	TGCGCCAGCAGCTTGGATTGGGCGGGGGGGACAGATACGCAGTATTTT
TRBV25-1	TRBD1	-	TRBJ1-1	CASRGDRGYVEAFF	TGTGCCAGCAGGGGGGACAGGGGTTACGTTGAAGCTTTCTTT
TRBV10-1	-	-	TRBJ2-3	CASSDRGAGDTQYF	TGCGCCAGCAGTGATCGGGGGGCGGGAGATACGCAGTATTTT
TRBV13	TRBD1	-	TRBJ1-1	CASSSGQGRTMNTEAFF	TGTGCCAGCAGCTCCGGACAGGGCCGGACTATGAACACTGAAGCTTTCTTT
TRBV2	TRBD2	once	TRBJ2-1	CASISLGTSGLNEQFF	TGTGCCAGCATTTCATTGGGGACTAGCGGCCTCAATGAGCAGTTCTTC
TRBV30	-	-	TRBJ2-7	CAWSVGGPEQYF	TGTGCCTGGAGTGTCGGTGGACCCGAGCAGTACTTC
TRBV27	TRBD2	-	TRBJ2-3	CASSLSGGLRTDTQYF	TGTGCCAGCAGTTTATCGGGAGGGCTTCGCACAGATACGCAGTATTTT
TRBV7-9	-	-	TRBJ2-5	CASSPGQGRETQYF	TGTGCCAGCAGCCCCGGGCAGGGCCGAGAGACCCAGTACTTC
TRBV21-1	-	-	TRBJ2-6	CASSKAKPSGANVLTF	TGTGCCAGCAGCAAAGCTAAGCCCTCTGGGGCCAACGTCCTGACTTTC
TRBV6-5	-	once	TRBJ1-3	CASSPSGEGNTIYF	TGTGCCAGCAGCCCTTCAGGGGAGGGAAACACCATATATTTT
TRBV7-9	TRBD2	-	TRBJ2-7	CASSSSLAEAGEQYF	TGTGCCAGCAGCTCATCGCTAGCGGAGGCAGGAGAGCAGTACTTC
TRBV27	TRBD1	-	TRBJ2-2	CASSFIGLGQGATGELFF	TGTGCCAGCAGTTTTATTGGATTAGGGCAGGGGGCTACCGGGGAGCTGTTTTTT
TRBV5-1	-	-	TRBJ2-7	CASSLLTPRGDEQYF	TGCGCCAGCAGCTTGCTGACCCCGAGAGGCGACGAGCAGTACTTC
TRBV27	TRBD2	-	TRBJ2-7	CASSLYPSGGSYEQYF	TGTGCCAGCAGTTTATATCCTAGCGGGGGGTCCTACGAGCAGTACTTC
TRBV6-5	-	-	TRBJ2-7	CAISPNLGPTYEQYF	TGTGCCATCTCCCCGAACTTGGGCCCCACCTACGAGCAGTACTTC
TRBV6-5	-	-	TRBJ2-7	CASSWQGEEQYF	TGTGCCAGCAGTTGGCAGGGTGAAGAGCAGTACTTC
TRBV28	-	-	TRBJ2-7	CASSLNPGLGGEQYF	TGTGCCAGCAGTTTGAATCCGGGCTTAGGAGGGGAGCAGTACTTC
TRBV27	TRBD2	-	TRBJ2-2	CASREGGELFF	TGTGCCAGCCGGGAGGGCGGGGAGCTGTTTTTT
TRBV15	TRBD2	-	TRBJ2-7	CATSSGTSGGAQYEQYF	TGTGCCACCAGCTCCGGGACTAGCGGGGGGGCCCAATACGAGCAGTACTTC
TRBV9	-	-	TRBJ2-3	CASGVGGDTQYF	TGTGCCAGCGGGGTTGGGGGTGATACGCAGTATTTT
TRBV2	-	once	TRBJ1-1	CASSPPFTEAFF	TGTGCCAGCAGCCCACCTTTCACTGAAGCTTTCTTT
TRBV30	TRBD2	-	TRBJ2-1	CAGLGAGEANEQFF	TGTGCCGGTCTCGGAGCGGGAGAGGCCAATGAGCAGTTCTTC
TRBV29-1	TRBD1	-	TRBJ2-7	CSVQGGDREFREQYF	TGCAGCGTACAGGGGGGAGACAGGGAGTTTCGCGAGCAGTACTTC
TRBV6-5	-	-	TRBJ1-5	CASILYIYRNQPQHF	TGTGCCAGTATTCTCTACATCTATCGCAATCAGCCCCAGCATTTT
TRBV27	-	-	TRBJ2-1	CASSLSRTDNEQFF	TGTGCCAGCAGTTTATCGCGGACGGACAATGAGCAGTTCTTC
TRBV6-5	TRBD1	once	TRBJ2-1	CASSYGQGTYNEQFF	TGTGCCAGCAGTTACGGACAGGGAACCTACAATGAGCAGTTCTTC
TRBV11-2	TRBD2	-	TRBJ2-7	CASSLVGTSGSTKYF	TGTGCCAGCAGCTTAGTTGGGACTAGCGGGAGTACGAAGTACTTC
TRBV4-3	-	-	TRBJ2-3	CASSQEWASTDTQYF	TGCGCCAGCAGCCAAGAATGGGCGAGCACAGATACGCAGTATTTT
TRBV7-9	TRBD1	-	TRBJ2-1	CASSPRDRGRTSPYNEQFF	TGTGCCAGCAGCCCTAGGGACAGGGGCCGAACTAGCCCCTACAATGAGCAGTTCTTC
TRBV6-6	-	-	TRBJ2-7	CASSYSGGSYEQYF	TGTGCCAGCAGTTACTCAGGCGGAAGCTACGAGCAGTACTTC
TRBV5-1	TRBD2	-	TRBJ2-1	CAIPGLADYNEQFF	TGCGCCATCCCGGGACTAGCGGATTACAATGAGCAGTTCTTC
TRBV27	-	-	TRBJ2-7	CASGYEQYF	TGTGCCAGCGGCTACGAGCAGTACTTC
TRBV4-1	-	-	TRBJ2-7	CASSQEDMWEQYF	TGCGCCAGCAGCCAAGAGGACATGTGGGAGCAGTACTTC
TRBV15	-	-	TRBJ1-4	CATSPGGSNEKLFF	TGTGCCACCAGCCCAGGCGGTAGTAATGAAAAACTGTTTTTT
TRBV13	-	-	TRBJ2-3	CASSFRLEGRTDTQYF	TGTGCCAGCAGCTTCCGATTAGAGGGAAGAACAGATACGCAGTATTTT